The 27 T cell receptor beta chains in this list originate from one sample, sequenced in a study of graft-versus-host responses after intestinal transplantation. The data were produced by immunoSEQ multiplex PCR, yet TCRdb's version contains in-frame clones alone and is incomplete. Here the sample spans 45,000 to 60,000 clones, about 95% being singletons. No antigens are known for them. The input for sequencing was unstimulated CD8+ T cells sorted from spleen or lymph node cells, taken before transplant. These receptor sequences come from a human donor who was the organ donor for an intestinal transplant.

The chain combines TRBV18 with TRBJ2-1, with D unclear. This CDR3 has 14 residues. The germline CDR1 and CDR2 sequences are KGHSH and LQKENI. Trimming took 6 bases from V and 4 from J, leaving 13 bases between them. CDR3 sequence reads: CASSPVTEYNEQFF. The CDR3 coding sequence is TGTGCCAGCTCCCCAGTAACTGAGTACAATGAGCAGTTCTTC.

The chain couples TRBV7-9 to TRBJ2-4; D is unclear. The ends were cut back, 5 bases at V and 6 bases at J, with 8 bases in the middle. This CDR3 comprises 12 residues. From germline, CDR1 is SEHNR and CDR2 FQNEAQ (reference sequence). The CDR3 loop is CASSGQVNIQYF. The CDR3 DNA sequence: TGTGCCAGCAGCGGCCAAGTAAACATTCAGTACTTC.

This rearrangement joins TRBV5-3 to TRBJ2-3; D ambiguous. TRBV5-3 carries the ORF label, with uncertain function. The length of the CDR3 is 17 residues. Trimming stripped 4 bases from V and 0 bases from J, with 18 bases between. The DNA for the CDR3 is TGTGCCAGAAGCCTATCCGTCCGGCTGATTAGCACAGATACGCAGTATTTT. Its protein product is CARSLSVRLISTDTQYF.

The chain is built from TRBV7-8 and TRBJ1-6, with a tentative D call TRBD1 (5 bases). There are 14 residues in the CDR3. Trimming left V 6 bases short and J 9 bases short, with 15 bases between. Per the germline V gene, CDR1 is SGHVS and CDR2 is FQNEAQ. CDR3 sequence reads: CASRPGLGGSPLHF. In DNA, the CDR3 is TGTGCCAGCAGACCAGGGCTGGGTGGTTCACCCCTCCACTTT.

V is TRBV13 and J is TRBJ1-5; no clear D. CDR1 is PRHDT and CDR2 is FYEKMQ in the germline V gene (reference sequence). The V end lost 4 bases, the J end lost 6 bases, and 16 bases lay between the germline ends. The CDR3 is made up of 15 amino acids. The CDR3 region has the DNA TGTGCCAGCAGCTCCAGACACGGAGCAGGTCAGCCCCAGCATTTT. Residues: CASSSRHGAGQPQHF.

The chain carries TRBV4-1 and TRBJ2-5; 8 bases map to TRBD1. CDR1 and CDR2 (germline): MGHRA, YSYEKL. With 1 base clipped from V and 5 bases from J, the junction kept 0 bases outside the gene matches. The CDR3 is made up of 13 amino acids. CDR3 loop: CASSQGTGETQYF. The DNA for the CDR3 is TGCGCCAGCAGCCAAGGGACAGGGGAGACCCAGTACTTC.

The chain joins TRBV7-3 to TRBJ2-7; TRBD1 matches 7 bases. CDR1 is SGHTA, CDR2 FQGTGA, per germline. V shed 2 bases and J 4 bases; nucleotides not matched to a gene: 8. The length of the CDR3 is 15 residues. CDR3 in DNA: TGTGCCAGCAGCTTATTATCAGGGGGAGTTTACGAGCAGTACTTC. Translation gives CASSLLSGGVYEQYF.

This clone was detected only once. This rearrangement joins TRBV15 to TRBJ2-5; D may correspond to TRBD1 or TRBD2 (5 bases each). Germline V gene data show CDR1 as LNHNV and CDR2 as YYDKDF (reference sequence). The CDR3 is 14 amino acids. The V end was cut by 5 bases, the J end by 1 base, with 11 bases between. The CDR3 is CATSGRDGQETQYF. The CDR3 region has the DNA TGTGCCACCAGCGGACGGGACGGCCAAGAGACCCAGTACTTC.

This clone was seen a handful of times. This rearrangement joins TRBV29-1 to TRBJ1-3; D unresolved. CDR1 SQVTM and CDR2 ANQGSEA come from the germline V gene. This CDR3 comprises 18 residues. The V end was cut by 5 bases, the J end by 0 bases, with 23 bases between. The CDR3 DNA follows: TGCAGCGTTTCGGCCCCCCCAACAGCAACCTCCTCTGGAAACACCATATATTTT. This encodes CSVSAPPTATSSGNTIYF.

CDR3 amino acids: CASSLSPSTVGYTF. The CDR3 DNA reads TGTGCCAGCAGTTTATCCCCCTCGACAGTAGGCTACACCTTC. This rearrangement joins TRBV27 to TRBJ1-2; TRBD1 might be the D (5 bases). CDR1 is MNHEY and CDR2 is SMNVEV in the germline V gene (reference sequence). Trimming took 0 bases from V and 8 from J, leaving 13 bases between them. The CDR3 is 14 amino acids.

The V and J genes are TRBV28 and TRBJ1-2, with D possibly being TRBD1 (6 bases). The CDR3 totals 14 residues. Trimming cost V 9 bases and J 4 bases, with 18 bases left between them. The germline gives CDR1 MDHEN, CDR2 SYDVKM. As DNA, the CDR3 is TGTGCCAGTGGGGAGGGGGGGACTCCCTATGGCTACACCTTC. It encodes CASGEGGTPYGYTF.

The V and J genes are TRBV4-3 and TRBJ2-7; 7 positions agree with TRBD2. Germline lookup yields CDR1 LGHNA and CDR2 YSLEER. There are 15 residues in the CDR3. The J segment lost 3 bases and the V segment lost 1 base, leaving 6 bases of the junction unmatched. The CDR3 reads CASSQGAGYYYEQYF. CDR3 coding DNA: TGCGCCAGCAGCCAAGGAGCGGGGTATTACTACGAGCAGTACTTC.

V usage is TRBV7-9 and J usage is TRBJ2-2, with D unresolved. Germline-derived CDR1 and CDR2 are SEHNR and FQNEAQ (reference sequence). The CDR3 spans 15 residues. V lost 1 base to trimming and J lost 2 bases, with 8 bases between them. The CDR3 sequence is CASSLVGSNTGELFF. The DNA of the CDR3 is TGTGCCAGCAGCTTAGTAGGGTCAAACACCGGGGAGCTGTTTTTT.

V and J are TRBV9 and TRBJ2-7, with 13 bases fitting TRBD2. This CDR3 is built from 17 residues. Trimming removed 4 bases from V and 2 bases from J; junction bases left unmatched: 9. Per the germline V gene, CDR1 is SGDLS and CDR2 is YYNGEE. CDR3 DNA: TGTGCCAGCAGCCCGCGGACTAGCGGGGGCAACCCCTACGAGCAGTACTTC. Protein: CASSPRTSGGNPYEQYF.

This clone came up once. The chain recombines TRBV27 with TRBJ2-7, with TRBD1 matching over 7 bases. CDR3 length: 14 residues. The germline gives CDR1 MNHEY, CDR2 SMNVEV (reference sequence). V shed 4 bases and J 2 bases; nucleotides not matched to a gene: 5. The DNA of the CDR3 is TGTGCCAGCAGTTACGCCGGGACAGCCTACGAGCAGTACTTC. Translating gives CASSYAGTAYEQYF.

V is TRBV10-2 and J is TRBJ2-7, with a possible D match to TRBD1 (5 bases). Looked up from germline, CDR1 is WSHSY and CDR2 is SAAADI. With 9 bases removed from V and 3 bases from J, the gap between germline ends came to 15 bases. The CDR3 runs to 13 residues. The CDR3 DNA reads TGCGCCAGTATGGGGCAGACCTACTACGAGCAGTACTTC. The encoded protein is CASMGQTYYEQYF.

This chain uses TRBV5-3 with TRBJ2-7, with 9 bases matching TRBD1. TRBV5-3 is flagged as an ORF with uncertain function. The J segment lost 2 bases and the V segment lost 5 bases, leaving 5 bases of the junction unmatched. The CDR3 totals 14 residues. The CDR3, as DNA: TGTGCCAGAAGACCACAGGGGGCCCCCTACGAGCAGTACTTC. Translated: CARRPQGAPYEQYF.

The chain recombines TRBV7-8 with TRBJ1-1, with D hard to call. There are 13 residues in the CDR3. Germline V gene lookup returns CDR1 SGHVS and CDR2 FQNEAQ. V shed 0 bases and J shed 0 bases, with 2 bases lying between them. The CDR3 coding sequence is TGTGCCAGCAGCTTAGCACTGAACACTGAAGCTTTCTTT. Translation: CASSLALNTEAFF.

Written as DNA, the CDR3 is TGTGCCAGCAAACAACAGGGTCGGAATTCCGAGCAGTACTTC. Translating gives CASKQQGRNSEQYF. The genes are TRBV27 and TRBJ2-7, with D maybe TRBD1 (6 bases). Germline CDR1 MNHEY, CDR2 SMNVEV (reference sequence). Trimming left V 7 bases short and J 6 bases short, with 19 bases between. The CDR3 is 14 residues long.

The gene calls are TRBV27 and TRBJ2-1; perhaps TRBD2 as D (5 bases). Germline assignment: CDR1 MNHEY and CDR2 SMNVEV (reference sequence). The ends were cut back, 2 bases at V and 0 bases at J, with 14 bases in the middle. The CDR3 is 17 residues long. For the CDR3, the DNA is TGTGCCAGCAGTTTAAGACCGCTAGGGAGCTCCTACAATGAGCAGTTCTTC. Its protein is CASSLRPLGSSYNEQFF.

This clone was observed a single time. The chain has TRBV6-1 and TRBJ1-2; 7 bases are shared with TRBD1. From germline, CDR1 is MNHNS and CDR2 SASEGT. This CDR3 has 15 residues. With V trimmed by 10 bases and J by 5 bases, 16 bases remained unmatched. The DNA of the CDR3 is TGTGCCACCACAACCCCGGGACAGTACCCTTATGGCTACACCTTC. Translating it yields CATTTPGQYPYGYTF.

V is TRBV28 and J is TRBJ2-1, with TRBD2 matching 11 bases. In germline, CDR1 is MDHEN, CDR2 SYDVKM. With 0 bases clipped from V and 6 bases from J, the junction kept 4 bases outside the gene matches. The CDR3 is 16 residues long. CDR3 loop: CASSLWLAGGINEQFF. The CDR3 DNA reads as TGTGCCAGCAGTTTATGGCTAGCGGGGGGAATCAATGAGCAGTTCTTC.

The chain uses TRBV4-2 and TRBJ2-7, with a possible D match to TRBD2 (5 bases). The germline V gene has CDR1 LGHNA and CDR2 YNFKEQ. The germline V and J ends were trimmed by 1 base and 7 bases, with 23 bases remaining between them. The CDR3 sequence is 17 residues long. The chain's CDR3 is CASSQAPRESLIWEQYF. The CDR3 DNA follows: TGTGCCAGCAGCCAAGCGCCGAGGGAGTCGTTGATTTGGGAGCAGTACTTC.

The chain combines TRBV7-3 with TRBJ2-7; possibly TRBD1 or TRBD2 for D (5 bases each). This CDR3 is 14 amino acids long. Trimming took 3 bases from V and 3 from J, leaving 12 bases between them. CDR1 is SGHTA and CDR2 is FQGTGA in the germline V gene. CDR3 loop: CASSFFPGGYEQYF. CDR3 sequence (DNA): TGTGCCAGCAGCTTCTTTCCTGGGGGCTACGAGCAGTACTTC.

The V and J genes are TRBV7-9 and TRBJ2-2, with a tentative D call TRBD1 (6 bases). Deletions cut 10 bases from V and 0 bases from J, with 27 bases between. The CDR3 runs 19 residues. CDR1 is SEHNR and CDR2 is FQNEAQ in the germline V gene (reference sequence). CDR3 in DNA: TGTGCCAACGGTGCTTATCAAGGGACACCGGGTTCGAACACCGGGGAGCTGTTTTTT. This encodes CANGAYQGTPGSNTGELFF.

The V and J genes are TRBV7-9 and TRBJ2-1; possible D gene TRBD2, 5 bases. Germline lookup yields CDR1 SEHNR and CDR2 FQNEAQ (reference sequence). This CDR3 contains 11 residues. V was clipped by 10 bases and J by 8 bases, with 12 bases between them. DNA of the CDR3: TGTGCCACCACCGGGGTCCATGAGCAGTTCTTC. It yields the protein CATTGVHEQFF.

A word on this clone: Other DNA sequences of this sample code for an identical CDR3. The V gene is TRBV7-9, the J gene TRBJ1-2; no clear D. The germline V gene encodes CDR1 SEHNR and CDR2 FQNEAQ (reference sequence). The V gene lost 3 bases and the J gene lost 5 bases, with 7 bases spanning the gap. The CDR3 contains 12 residues. CDR3 sequence (DNA): TGTGCCAGCAGCTTGGACGGATATGGCTACACCTTC. This sequence encodes CASSLDGYGYTF. Combining the CDR3 with reference TRBV7-9 and TRBJ1-2 gives the whole variable domain DTGVSQNPRHKITKRGQNVTFRCDPISEHNRLYWYRQTLGQGPEFLTYFQNEAQLEKSRLLSDRFSAERPKGSFSTLEIQRTEQGDSAMYLCASSLDGYGYTFGSGTRLTVV.